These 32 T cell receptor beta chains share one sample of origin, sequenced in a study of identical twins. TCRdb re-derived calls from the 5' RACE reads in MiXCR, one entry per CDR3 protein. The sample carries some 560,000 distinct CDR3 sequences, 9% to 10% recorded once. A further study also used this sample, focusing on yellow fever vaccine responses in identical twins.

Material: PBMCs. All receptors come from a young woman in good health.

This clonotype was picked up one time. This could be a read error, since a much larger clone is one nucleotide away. The DNA for the CDR3 is TGTGCCATCAGTTTAGCGCGAGGGGGCGCATCTTGGGCCAACGTCCTGACTTTC. Amino acids: CAISLARGGASWANVLTF. V is TRBV2 and J is TRBJ2-6, with TRBD1 matching over 7 bases. Germline V gives CDR1 SNHLY, CDR2 FYNNEI. This CDR3 has 18 amino acids.

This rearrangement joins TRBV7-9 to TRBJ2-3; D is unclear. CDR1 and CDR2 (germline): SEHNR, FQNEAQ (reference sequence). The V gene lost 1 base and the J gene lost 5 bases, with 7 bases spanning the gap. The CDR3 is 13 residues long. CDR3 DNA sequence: TGTGCCAGCAGCTTAGTTTTCCTAGATACGCAGTATTTT. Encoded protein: CASSLVFLDTQYF. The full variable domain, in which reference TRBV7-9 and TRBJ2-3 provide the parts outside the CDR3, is DTGVSQNPRHKITKRGQNVTFRCDPISEHNRLYWYRQTLGQGPEFLTYFQNEAQLEKSRLLSDRFSAERPKGSFSTLEIQRTEQGDSAMYLCASSLVFLDTQYFGPGTRLTVL.

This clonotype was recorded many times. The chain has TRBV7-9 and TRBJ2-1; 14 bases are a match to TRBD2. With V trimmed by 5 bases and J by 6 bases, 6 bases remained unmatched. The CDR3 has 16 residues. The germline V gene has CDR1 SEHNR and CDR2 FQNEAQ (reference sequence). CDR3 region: CASSLGTSGGLNEQFF. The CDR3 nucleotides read TGTGCCAGCAGCCTAGGGACTAGCGGGGGTCTCAATGAGCAGTTCTTC.

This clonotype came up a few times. CDR3 sequence (DNA): TGCGCCAGCAGCCTCTACCGGGACTCAACCGCGGTCACTGAAGCTTTCTTT. Translating gives CASSLYRDSTAVTEAFF. The J gene is TRBJ1-1, the V gene TRBV4-1; D perhaps matches TRBD1 (5 bases). This CDR3 comprises 17 residues. Germline CDR1 is MGHRA and CDR2 is YSYEKL. V lost 4 bases and J lost 4, with 22 bases in between.

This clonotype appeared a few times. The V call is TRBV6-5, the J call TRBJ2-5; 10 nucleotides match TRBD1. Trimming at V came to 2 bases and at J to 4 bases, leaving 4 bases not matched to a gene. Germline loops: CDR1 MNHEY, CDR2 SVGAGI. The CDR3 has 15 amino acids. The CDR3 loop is CASSYGDRGRETQYF. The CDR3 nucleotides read TGTGCCAGCAGTTACGGTGACAGGGGGCGAGAGACCCAGTACTTC.

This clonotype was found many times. CDR3 sequence: CASRRDRDSYNSPLHF. For the CDR3, the DNA is TGTGCCAGCAGGAGGGACAGGGACTCCTATAATTCACCCCTCCACTTT. The chain uses TRBV12-3 or TRBV12-4 and TRBJ1-6, with 9 positions matching TRBD1. Trimming took 6 bases from V and 0 from J; bases not matched to a gene: 3. The CDR3 runs to 16 residues.

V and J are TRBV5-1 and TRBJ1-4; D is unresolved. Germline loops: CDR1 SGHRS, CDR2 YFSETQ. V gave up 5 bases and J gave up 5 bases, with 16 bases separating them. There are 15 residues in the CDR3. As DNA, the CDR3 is TGCGCCAGCAGAAGATCGACGGATCAGAATGAAAAACTGTTTTTT. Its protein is CASRRSTDQNEKLFF.

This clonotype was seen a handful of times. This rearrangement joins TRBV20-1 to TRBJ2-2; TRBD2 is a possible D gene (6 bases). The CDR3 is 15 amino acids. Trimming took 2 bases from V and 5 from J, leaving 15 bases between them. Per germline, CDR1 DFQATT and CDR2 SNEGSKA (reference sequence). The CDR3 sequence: CSARSPSDYTGELFF. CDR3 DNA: TGCAGTGCTAGATCCCCTAGCGACTATACCGGGGAGCTGTTTTTT.

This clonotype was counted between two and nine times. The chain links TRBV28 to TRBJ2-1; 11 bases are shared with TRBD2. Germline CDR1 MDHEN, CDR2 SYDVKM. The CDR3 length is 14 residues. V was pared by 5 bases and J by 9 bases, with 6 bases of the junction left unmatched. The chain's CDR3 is CASSVSGGVFEQFF. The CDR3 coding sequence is TGTGCCAGCAGTGTTAGCGGGGGGGTGTTTGAGCAGTTCTTC.

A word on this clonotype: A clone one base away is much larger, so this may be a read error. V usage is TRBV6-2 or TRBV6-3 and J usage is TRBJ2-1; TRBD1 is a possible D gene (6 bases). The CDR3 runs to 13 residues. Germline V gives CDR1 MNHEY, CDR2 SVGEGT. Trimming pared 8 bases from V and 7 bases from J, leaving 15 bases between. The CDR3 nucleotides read TGTGCCAGCCACAGGGTGTCGAGAAATGAGCAGTTCTTC. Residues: CASHRVSRNEQFF.

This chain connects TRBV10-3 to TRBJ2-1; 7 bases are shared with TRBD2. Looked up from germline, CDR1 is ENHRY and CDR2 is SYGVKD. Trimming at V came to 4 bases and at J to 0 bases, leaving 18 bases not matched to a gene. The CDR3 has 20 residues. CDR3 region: CAISAQRGSGGLHSYNEQFF. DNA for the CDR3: TGTGCCATCAGTGCGCAACGCGGGTCGGGGGGACTACACTCCTACAATGAGCAGTTCTTC.

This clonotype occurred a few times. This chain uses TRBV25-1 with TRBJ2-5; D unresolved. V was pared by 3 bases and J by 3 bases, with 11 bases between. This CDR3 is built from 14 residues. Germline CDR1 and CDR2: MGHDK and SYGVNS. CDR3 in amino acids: CASSDVWRKETQYF. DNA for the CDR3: TGTGCCAGCAGTGATGTTTGGCGGAAAGAGACCCAGTACTTC. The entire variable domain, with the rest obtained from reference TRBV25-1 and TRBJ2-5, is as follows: EADIYQTPRYLVIGTGKKITLECSQTMGHDKMYWYQQDPGMELHLIHYSYGVNSTEKGDLSSESTVSRIRTEHFPLTLESARPSHTSQYLCASSDVWRKETQYFGPGTRLLVL.

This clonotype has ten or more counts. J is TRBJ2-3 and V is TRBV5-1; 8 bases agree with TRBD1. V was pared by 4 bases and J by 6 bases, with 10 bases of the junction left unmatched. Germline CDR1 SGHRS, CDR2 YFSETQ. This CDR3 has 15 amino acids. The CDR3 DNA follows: TGCGCCAGCAGCATGGACAGGGAAGGTGGGGATACGCAGTATTTT. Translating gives CASSMDREGGDTQYF.

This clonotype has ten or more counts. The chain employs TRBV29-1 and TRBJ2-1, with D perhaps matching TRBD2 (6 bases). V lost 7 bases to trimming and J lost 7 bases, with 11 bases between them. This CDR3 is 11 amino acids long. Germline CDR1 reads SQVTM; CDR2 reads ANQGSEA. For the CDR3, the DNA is TGCAGCGCCGCCGGGGGAAATGAGCAGTTCTTC. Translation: CSAAGGNEQFF.

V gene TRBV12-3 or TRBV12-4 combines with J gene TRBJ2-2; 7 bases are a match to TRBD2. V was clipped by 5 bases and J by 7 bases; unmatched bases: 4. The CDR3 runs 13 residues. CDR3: CASSRRGDGELFF. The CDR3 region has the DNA TGTGCCAGCAGTCGACGGGGGGACGGGGAGCTGTTTTTT.

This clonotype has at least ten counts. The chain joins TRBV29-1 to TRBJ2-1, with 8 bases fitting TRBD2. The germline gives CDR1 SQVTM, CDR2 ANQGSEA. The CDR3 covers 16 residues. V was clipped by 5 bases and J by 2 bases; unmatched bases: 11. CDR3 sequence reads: CSVNLPGTSPYNEQFF. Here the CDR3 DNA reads TGCAGCGTTAACCTTCCCGGGACTAGTCCCTACAATGAGCAGTTCTTC.

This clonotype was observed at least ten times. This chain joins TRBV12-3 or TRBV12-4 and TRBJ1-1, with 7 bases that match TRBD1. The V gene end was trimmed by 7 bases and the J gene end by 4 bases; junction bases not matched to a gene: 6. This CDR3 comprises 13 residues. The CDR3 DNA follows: TGTGCCAGCACGTTTTCAGGGGGCACTGAAGCTTTCTTT. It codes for CASTFSGGTEAFF.

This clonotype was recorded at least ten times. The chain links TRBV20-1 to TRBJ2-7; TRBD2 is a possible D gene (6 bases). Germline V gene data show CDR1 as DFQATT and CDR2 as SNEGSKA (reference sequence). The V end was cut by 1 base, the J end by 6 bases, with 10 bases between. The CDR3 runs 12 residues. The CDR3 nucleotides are TGCAGTGCTAGAGGACTAGACTTCGAGCAGTACTTC. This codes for CSARGLDFEQYF.

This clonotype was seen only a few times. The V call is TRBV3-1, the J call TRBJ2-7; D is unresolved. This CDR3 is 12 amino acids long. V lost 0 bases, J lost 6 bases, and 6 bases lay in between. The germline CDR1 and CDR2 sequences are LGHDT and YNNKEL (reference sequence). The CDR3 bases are TGTGCCAGCAGCCAAGAGTTGGGCGAGCAGTACTTC. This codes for CASSQELGEQYF.

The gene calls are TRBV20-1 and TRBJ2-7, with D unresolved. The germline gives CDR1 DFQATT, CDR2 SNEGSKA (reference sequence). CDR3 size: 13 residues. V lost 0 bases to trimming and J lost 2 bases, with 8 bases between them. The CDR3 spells CSARDPSTYEQYF. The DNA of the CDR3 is TGCAGTGCTAGAGATCCTAGTACCTACGAGCAGTACTTC.

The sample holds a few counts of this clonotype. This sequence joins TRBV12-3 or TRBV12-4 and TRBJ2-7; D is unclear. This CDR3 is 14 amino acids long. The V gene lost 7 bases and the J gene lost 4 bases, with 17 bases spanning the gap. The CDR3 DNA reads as TGTGCCAGCACCTCCAGCACCTTCTCGTACGAGCAGTACTTC. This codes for CASTSSTFSYEQYF.

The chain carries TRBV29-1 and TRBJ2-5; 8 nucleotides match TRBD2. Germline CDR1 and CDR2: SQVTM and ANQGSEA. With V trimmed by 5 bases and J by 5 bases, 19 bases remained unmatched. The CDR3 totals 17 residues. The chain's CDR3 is CSVYIGRVVGIGETQYF. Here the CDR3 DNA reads TGCAGCGTTTATATCGGGAGGGTTGTAGGGATAGGGGAGACCCAGTACTTC.

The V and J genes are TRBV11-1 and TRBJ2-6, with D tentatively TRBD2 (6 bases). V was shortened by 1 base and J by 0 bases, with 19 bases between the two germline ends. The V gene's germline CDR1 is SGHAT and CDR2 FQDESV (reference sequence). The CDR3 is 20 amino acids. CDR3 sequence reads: CASSLVRGKPSNSGANVLTF. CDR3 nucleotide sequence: TGTGCCAGCAGCTTAGTTCGGGGGAAGCCTTCTAACTCTGGGGCCAACGTCCTGACTTTC.

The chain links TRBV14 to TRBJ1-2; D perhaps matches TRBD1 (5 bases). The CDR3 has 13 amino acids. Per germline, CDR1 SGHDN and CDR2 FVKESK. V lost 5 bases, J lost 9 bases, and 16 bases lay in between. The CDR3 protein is CASSYRGTYSYTF. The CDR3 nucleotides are TGTGCCAGCAGCTACCGAGGGACGTACAGCTACACCTTC. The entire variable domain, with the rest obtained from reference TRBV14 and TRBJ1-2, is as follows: EAGVTQFPSHSVIEKGQTVTLRCDPISGHDNLYWYRRVMGKEIKFLLHFVKESKQDESGMPNNRFLAERTGGTYSTLKVQPAELEDSGVYFCASSYRGTYSYTFGSGTRLTVV.

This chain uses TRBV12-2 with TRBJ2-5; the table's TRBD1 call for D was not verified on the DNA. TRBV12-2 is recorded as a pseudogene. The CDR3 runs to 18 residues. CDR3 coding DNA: TGTGCAAGTCGCTTAGTTGTAATGCTGGCAGGGCAGGGAGAGACCCAGTACTTC. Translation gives CASRLVVMLAGQGETQYF.

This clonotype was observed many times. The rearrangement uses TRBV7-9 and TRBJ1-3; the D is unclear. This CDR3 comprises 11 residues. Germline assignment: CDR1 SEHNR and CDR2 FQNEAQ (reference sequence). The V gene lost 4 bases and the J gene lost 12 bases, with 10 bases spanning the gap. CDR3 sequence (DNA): TGTGCCAGCAGCTCTGGACTGCTCATATATTTT. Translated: CASSSGLLIYF.

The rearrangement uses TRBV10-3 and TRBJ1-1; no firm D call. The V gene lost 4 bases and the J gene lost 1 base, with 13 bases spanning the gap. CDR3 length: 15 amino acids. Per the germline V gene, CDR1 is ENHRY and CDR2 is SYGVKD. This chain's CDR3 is CAISANRSGNTEAFF. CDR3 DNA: TGTGCCATCAGTGCGAATCGTTCGGGGAACACTGAAGCTTTCTTT.

The CDR3 sequence: CASSLRGGSKNEQFF. The CDR3 nucleotides are TGTGCCAGCAGCTTACGGGGGGGATCCAAAAATGAGCAGTTCTTC. V usage is TRBV7-3 and J usage is TRBJ2-1; TRBD2 agrees at 8 bases. Germline values: CDR1 SGHTA, CDR2 FQGTGA. The CDR3 totals 15 residues. J was trimmed by 7 bases and V by 2 bases; bases with no gene match: 7.

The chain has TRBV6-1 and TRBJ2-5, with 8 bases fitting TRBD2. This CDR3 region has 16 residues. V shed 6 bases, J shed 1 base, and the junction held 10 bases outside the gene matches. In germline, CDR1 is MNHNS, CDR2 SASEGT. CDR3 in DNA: TGTGCCAGCAGCCTCGCGGCGGGGGGCGGCCAAGAGACCCAGTACTTC. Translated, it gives CASSLAAGGGQETQYF.

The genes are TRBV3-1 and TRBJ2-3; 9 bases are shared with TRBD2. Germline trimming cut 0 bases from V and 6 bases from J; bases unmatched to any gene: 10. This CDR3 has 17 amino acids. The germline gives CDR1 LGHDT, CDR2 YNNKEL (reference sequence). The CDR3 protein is CASSQDPAGGSVDTQYF. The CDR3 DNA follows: TGTGCCAGCAGCCAAGATCCGGCGGGGGGGAGTGTTGATACGCAGTATTTT.

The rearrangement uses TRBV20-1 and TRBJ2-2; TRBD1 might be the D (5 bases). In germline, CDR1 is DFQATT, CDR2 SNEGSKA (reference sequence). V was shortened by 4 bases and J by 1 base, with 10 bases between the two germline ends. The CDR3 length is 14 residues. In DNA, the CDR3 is TGCAGTGCTAATCACAGGCTGAACACCGGGGAGCTGTTTTTT. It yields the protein CSANHRLNTGELFF.

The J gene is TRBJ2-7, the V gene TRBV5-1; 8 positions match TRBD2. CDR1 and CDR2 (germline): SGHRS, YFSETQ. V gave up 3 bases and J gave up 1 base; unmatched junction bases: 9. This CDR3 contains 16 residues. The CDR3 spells CASSSSLQRESYEQYF. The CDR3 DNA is TGCGCCAGCAGCTCCTCTCTCCAGCGGGAGTCCTACGAGCAGTACTTC. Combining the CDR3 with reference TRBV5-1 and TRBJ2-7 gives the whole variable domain KAGVTQTPRYLIKTRGQQVTLSCSPISGHRSVSWYQQTPGQGLQFLFEYFSETQRNKGNFPGRFSGRQFSNSRSEMNVSTLELGDSALYLCASSSSLQRESYEQYFGPGTRLTVT.